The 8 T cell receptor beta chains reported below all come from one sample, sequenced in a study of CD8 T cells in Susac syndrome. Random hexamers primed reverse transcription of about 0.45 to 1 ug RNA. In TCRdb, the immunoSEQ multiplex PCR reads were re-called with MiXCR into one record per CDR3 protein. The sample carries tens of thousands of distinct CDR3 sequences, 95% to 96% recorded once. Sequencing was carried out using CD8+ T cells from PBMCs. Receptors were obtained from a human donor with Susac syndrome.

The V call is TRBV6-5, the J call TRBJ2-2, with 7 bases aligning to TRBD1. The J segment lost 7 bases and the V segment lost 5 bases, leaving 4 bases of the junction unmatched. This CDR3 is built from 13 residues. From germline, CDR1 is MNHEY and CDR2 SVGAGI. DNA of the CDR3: TGTGCCAGCAGTCTCGGGACAGTCGGGGAGCTGTTTTTT. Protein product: CASSLGTVGELFF.

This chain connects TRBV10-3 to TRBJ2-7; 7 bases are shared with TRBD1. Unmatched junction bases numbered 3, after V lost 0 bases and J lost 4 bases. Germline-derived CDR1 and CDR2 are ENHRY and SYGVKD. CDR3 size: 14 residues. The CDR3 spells CAISESVTGYEQYF. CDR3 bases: TGTGCCATCAGTGAGTCTGTGACAGGGTACGAGCAGTACTTC.

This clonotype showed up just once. CDR3 bases: TGTGCCAGTAGTATAGGGGGCCGCGGGGATGGCTACACCTTC. It translates to CASSIGGRGDGYTF. The chain carries TRBV19 and TRBJ1-2; D possibly corresponds to TRBD1 (5 bases). Germline V gene data show CDR1 as LNHDA and CDR2 as SQIVND (reference sequence). Trimming took 1 base from V and 6 from J, leaving 12 bases between them. The CDR3 runs 14 residues.

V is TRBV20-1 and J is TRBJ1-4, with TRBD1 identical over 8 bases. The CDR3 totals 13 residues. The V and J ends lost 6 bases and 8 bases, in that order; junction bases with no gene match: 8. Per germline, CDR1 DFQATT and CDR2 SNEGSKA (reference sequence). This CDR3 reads CSALGQGREKLFF. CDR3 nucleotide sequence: TGCAGTGCCCTTGGACAGGGTAGAGAAAAACTGTTTTTT.

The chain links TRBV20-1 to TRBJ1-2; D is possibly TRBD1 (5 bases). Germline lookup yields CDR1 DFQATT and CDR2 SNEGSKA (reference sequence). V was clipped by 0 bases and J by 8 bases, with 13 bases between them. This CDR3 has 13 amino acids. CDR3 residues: CSARDRAGNGYTF. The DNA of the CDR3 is TGCAGTGCTAGAGATAGGGCAGGGAACGGCTACACCTTC.

CDR3 sequence reads: CASSLVEGRRTGELFF. The CDR3 bases are TGTGCCAGCAGTTTGGTGGAGGGGCGGCGGACCGGGGAGCTGTTTTTT. J is TRBJ2-2 and V is TRBV12-3 or TRBV12-4; D may be TRBD2 (6 bases). The CDR3 loop spans 16 amino acids. V shed 3 bases and J shed 5 bases, with 16 bases lying between them.

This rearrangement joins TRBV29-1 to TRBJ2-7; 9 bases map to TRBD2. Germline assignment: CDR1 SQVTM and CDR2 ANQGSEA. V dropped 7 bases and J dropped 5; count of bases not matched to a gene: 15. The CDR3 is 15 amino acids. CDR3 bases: TGCAGCGCCCGTGTGGGGACTAGCCTAGAGGACGAGCAGTACTTC. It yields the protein CSARVGTSLEDEQYF.

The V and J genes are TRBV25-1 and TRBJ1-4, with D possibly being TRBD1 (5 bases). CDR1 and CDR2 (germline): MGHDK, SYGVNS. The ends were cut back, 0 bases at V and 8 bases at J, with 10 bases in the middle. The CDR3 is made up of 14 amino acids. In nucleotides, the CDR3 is TGTGCCAGCAGTGAATACGGGGGAGGGGAAAAACTGTTTTTT. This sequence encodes CASSEYGGGEKLFF.